This T cell receptor beta chain is from a study of blood T cell repertoires in COVID-19. Study at large: Samples of COVID-19 (acute and convalescent) were obtained from the United States, Italy and Spain.

Per the authors' pipeline: Estimation of nucleated cell counts relied on the amplification of reference gene primers. Profiled with immunoSEQ multiplex PCR; TCRdb holds only in-frame clones, not every one. V and J calls plus clone size are reproduced from that table; the DNA served to infer D and trimming. The sample yields approximately 79,000 clones, approximately 90% seen once. This sequence originates from a man aged 55 to 70 with acute or convalescent COVID-19. Sequences were obtained from peripheral blood.

The CDR3 region has the DNA TGTGCCAGCAGCACGGACAAGACCTACGAGCAGTACTTC. Amino acids: CASSTDKTYEQYF. The chain has TRBV7-9 and TRBJ2-7, with a possible D match to TRBD1 (5 bases). Trimming stripped 5 bases from V and 2 bases from J, with 10 bases between. Germline V gene data show CDR1 as SEHNR and CDR2 as FQNEAQ (reference sequence). The CDR3 consists of 13 residues.